The 15 T cell receptor beta chains listed next were all sequenced from one sample in a study of shared T cell receptors in the human thymus. Profiled with immunoSEQ multiplex PCR; TCRdb holds only in-frame clones, not every one. The data hold 540,000 or so clones, with 78% observed a single time. This sample also appeared in a second study, on human thymus T cells.

Sequencing was done on a sample of thymocytes. Receptor source: a boy under two years old with a congenital heart defect.

This clone has only a few counts. The V call is TRBV18, the J call TRBJ1-2, with a tentative D call TRBD1 (5 bases). The CDR3 is made up of 14 amino acids. CDR1 is KGHSH and CDR2 is LQKENI in the germline V gene. With 4 bases removed from V and 2 bases from J, the gap between germline ends came to 11 bases. The CDR3 region is CASSRGTENYGYTF. CDR3 DNA sequence: TGTGCCAGCTCACGCGGGACGGAGAACTATGGCTACACCTTC.

V gene TRBV4-1 combines with J gene TRBJ2-1; TRBD2 matches 8 bases. This CDR3 spans 15 amino acids. The ends lost 2 bases at V and 12 bases at J; junction bases unmatched: 12. CDR1 MGHRA and CDR2 YSYEKL come from the germline V gene. This chain's CDR3 is CASSQSGSPLQWQFF. The DNA for the CDR3 is TGCGCCAGCAGCCAAAGCGGGAGTCCCCTACAATGGCAGTTCTTC.

This clone was seen a handful of times. The chain combines TRBV18 with TRBJ2-2; a weak D match, TRBD2 (5 bases). Looked up from germline, CDR1 is KGHSH and CDR2 is LQKENI. CDR3 length: 16 amino acids. V dropped 5 bases and J dropped 7 bases, with 20 bases sitting between them. The CDR3 sequence: CASSTGPHSADGELFF. The CDR3 DNA sequence: TGTGCCAGCTCAACGGGCCCACATAGCGCCGACGGGGAGCTGTTTTTT.

The rearrangement joins TRBV5-8 to TRBJ2-7, with 7 bases lining up with TRBD1. Germline V lookup: CDR1 SGHTS, CDR2 YDEGEE. This CDR3 is built from 14 residues. The ends lost 4 bases at V and 3 bases at J; junction bases unmatched: 7. The CDR3 sequence is CASSPRGQNYEQYF. In nucleotides, the CDR3 is TGTGCCAGCAGCCCGAGGGGACAGAACTACGAGCAGTACTTC.

The CDR3 spells CASSEKEAGGPTDTDTQYF. CDR3 DNA sequence: TGTGCCAGCAGTGAAAAGGAAGCGGGAGGGCCTACAGACACAGATACGCAGTATTTT. The rearrangement links TRBV6-1 to TRBJ2-3; 10 nucleotides agree with TRBD2. Per germline, CDR1 MNHNS and CDR2 SASEGT. The CDR3 is made up of 19 amino acids. V shed 2 bases and J 2 bases; nucleotides not matched to a gene: 13.

V and J are TRBV7-9 and TRBJ2-7; 8 bases line up with TRBD2. CDR3 length: 14 residues. CDR1 SEHNR and CDR2 FQNEAQ come from the germline V gene (reference sequence). Losses at the gene ends were 8 bases for V and 3 bases for J; bases not matched to a gene: 9. DNA for the CDR3: TGTGCCAGCGAAACGGGGGGGTCTCTCTACGAGCAGTACTTC. It encodes CASETGGSLYEQYF.

The chain is built from TRBV13 and TRBJ2-1; 7 nucleotides agree with TRBD2. V gave up 0 bases and J gave up 4 bases; unmatched junction bases: 6. The germline CDR1 and CDR2 sequences are PRHDT and FYEKMQ (reference sequence). The length of the CDR3 is 16 residues. CDR3 sequence (DNA): TGTGCCAGCAGCTTAGGCATAGCGGGTCAGTACAATGAGCAGTTCTTC. Encoded protein: CASSLGIAGQYNEQFF.

The chain links TRBV6-1 to TRBJ1-1, with unresolved D. There are 17 residues in the CDR3. The germline V gene has CDR1 MNHNS and CDR2 SASEGT. V was trimmed by 1 base and J by 10 bases, leaving 25 bases between them. The CDR3 sequence is CASSEGWISHTYGLAFF. As DNA, the CDR3 is TGTGCCAGCAGTGAAGGTTGGATCAGCCATACGTACGGGTTAGCTTTCTTT.

The V call is TRBV19, the J call TRBJ1-5, with 9 bases that match TRBD1. Germline lookup yields CDR1 LNHDA and CDR2 SQIVND (reference sequence). This CDR3 contains 13 residues. Trimming at V came to 7 bases and at J to 7 bases, leaving 5 bases not matched to a gene. CDR3 loop: CASIQGAGQPQHF. The CDR3 DNA reads as TGTGCCAGTATACAGGGGGCAGGACAGCCCCAGCATTTT.

This clone was counted only a few times. J is TRBJ2-1 and V is TRBV27, with 8 bases matching TRBD1. The trim removed 2 bases at V and 4 bases at J, leaving 16 bases unmatched. Germline V CDR1 and CDR2: MNHEY, SMNVEV (reference sequence). CDR3 length: 19 amino acids. The CDR3 coding sequence is TGTGCCAGCAGTTTACTAGTGGAGGTGGCAGGGGGCCGGTACAATGAGCAGTTCTTC. It codes for CASSLLVEVAGGRYNEQFF.

The chain uses TRBV15 and TRBJ1-5, with 11 nucleotides matching TRBD1. V shed 0 bases and J 5 bases; nucleotides not matched to a gene: 3. CDR3 length equals 16 residues. CDR1 and CDR2 (germline): LNHNV, YYDKDF (reference sequence). This CDR3 is CATSREKGQGDQPQHF. The CDR3 DNA is TGTGCCACCAGCAGAGAGAAGGGACAGGGGGATCAGCCCCAGCATTTT.

The rearrangement links TRBV4-2 to TRBJ2-7; maybe TRBD2 (6 bases). The V gene's germline CDR1 is LGHNA and CDR2 YNFKEQ. CDR3 length equals 15 residues. The V gene lost 1 base and the J gene lost 4 bases, with 14 bases spanning the gap. CDR3 amino acids: CASSQGRDFWYEQYF. The CDR3 DNA is TGTGCCAGCAGCCAAGGGCGGGACTTCTGGTACGAGCAGTACTTC.

This clone was counted a few times. The chain is built from TRBV10-3 and TRBJ1-2; 9 bases are a match to TRBD1. The CDR3 length is 18 residues. CDR1 ENHRY and CDR2 SYGVKD come from the germline V gene. Trimming cost V 6 bases and J 7 bases; bases outside gene matches: 21. CDR3 nucleotides: TGTGCCATCAGCCGACGTCCCGGGACAGGGAGCAATATGGTTGGCTACACCTTC. It specifies CAISRRPGTGSNMVGYTF.

CDR3 nucleotide sequence: TGTGCCAGCAGCTTGGCCGGGGTCGGGGGTCTCGAGCAGTACTTC. Encoded protein: CASSLAGVGGLEQYF. This rearrangement joins TRBV5-6 to TRBJ2-7; the D gene is possibly TRBD2 (6 bases). Germline V gives CDR1 SGHDT, CDR2 YYEEEE. This CDR3 has 15 amino acids. V shed 0 bases and J shed 6 bases, with 16 bases lying between them.

The chain has TRBV5-1 and TRBJ1-5; TRBD1 matches 10 bases. The CDR3 is 15 residues long. Germline CDR1 reads SGHRS; CDR2 reads YFSETQ. Trimming cost V 4 bases and J 5 bases; bases outside gene matches: 6. CDR3 in amino acids: CASSDDRGPHQPQHF. As DNA, the CDR3 is TGCGCCAGCAGCGACGACAGGGGGCCCCATCAGCCCCAGCATTTT.